This TCR beta chain is drawn from a study of cytomegalovirus exposure and HLA in healthy donors. Study outcomes and limitations: The study flagged roughly 160 TCR beta chains as cytomegalovirus-associated. CMV serostatus was the sole immune exposure information available. Reported results showed that the classifier diagnosed cytomegalovirus status with high specificity and sensitivity.

To note about this clone: Its antigen is as yet unknown.

The CDR3 runs 15 residues. Trimming took off 8 bases at V and 0 bases at J, with 14 bases between the two ends. CDR1 is MNHEY, CDR2 SVGAGI, per germline. The study ran its PCR with 60 Vbeta and 13 Jbeta primers. Sequencing used immunoSEQ multiplex PCR; TCRdb keeps in-frame clones, though not all of them. This table holds under 150,000 clones, roughly 85% found once. This TCR was sampled from a woman aged 30 to 39 in good health and CMV-seropositive. The sample taken for sequencing was PBMCs. The chain uses TRBV6-5 and TRBJ1-5; D perhaps matches TRBD1 (6 bases). The CDR3 bases are TGTGCCAGCTCCCCCGACAGGACTAGCAATCAGCCCCAGCATTTT. Translation: CASSPDRTSNQPQHF.